This T cell receptor beta chain stems from a study of tumor-infiltrating lymphocytes in localized non-small cell lung cancer. Study in general: The cohort mixed smokers and never-smokers, several histologies, and some post-neoadjuvant-chemotherapy samples.

Here immunoSEQ multiplex PCR was the method, and the copy in TCRdb shows in-frame clones only, minus some. The data show about 7,600 clones, with 74% seen just once and approximately 8.3% held by the top ten. There are 14 residues in the CDR3. Germline CDR1 LNHNV, CDR2 YYDKDF (reference sequence). Deletions cut 0 bases from V and 5 bases from J, with 9 bases between. The clonotype comes from a human donor with non-small cell lung cancer. Sample: uninvolved lung tissue not adjacent to the tumor. This chain joins TRBV15 and TRBJ2-3; no reliable D call. As DNA, the CDR3 is TGTGCCACCAGCAGAGAGACTTTAGGAGATACGCAGTATTTT. It encodes CATSRETLGDTQYF.